A selection of T cell receptor beta chains follows, all from one sample in a study of cytomegalovirus exposure and HLA in healthy donors. Data came from immunoSEQ multiplex PCR; TCRdb stores just in-frame clones and leaves some out. The sample holds approximately 110,000 clones, more than 60% seen once. Sample: PBMCs. The source is a male donor in good health and CMV-seronegative. Each CDR3 is given with its conserved first and last residue. D genes are given only for firm matches. Not every row has a clone size; where given, it reads once, few, many or a size class.

TRBD1	-	TRBV19	TRBJ1-1	CASRDRGFTEAFF	TGTGCCAGTAGGGACAGGGGATTTACTGAAGCTTTCTTT
-	-	TRBV4-1	TRBJ2-2	CASSQDIDTGELFF	TGCGCCAGCAGCCAAGATATTGACACCGGGGAGCTGTTTTTT
TRBD2	-	TRBV11-3	TRBJ2-3	CASSLEPGLASDTQYF	TGTGCCAGCAGCTTAGAACCGGGACTAGCGAGCGATACGCAGTATTTT
-	-	TRBV2	TRBJ1-3	CASTRRGGSGNTIYF	TGTGCCAGCACCAGAAGGGGGGGTTCTGGAAACACCATATATTTT
TRBD2	few	TRBV28	TRBJ2-7	CASSFRSSGRNYEQYF	TGTGCCAGCAGTTTTAGAAGTAGCGGGAGGAACTACGAGCAGTACTTC
TRBD2	once	TRBV7-2	TRBJ2-3	CASSLVWLAGGGGDTQYF	TGTGCCAGCAGCTTAGTGTGGTTAGCGGGAGGCGGGGGAGATACGCAGTATTTT
TRBD2	-	TRBV19	TRBJ2-2	CASSRGSAGELFF	TGTGCCAGTAGCCGCGGGAGTGCCGGGGAGCTGTTTTTT
TRBD2	-	TRBV19	TRBJ2-3	CASSMRELDTQYF	TGTGCCAGTAGTATGCGGGAGTTGGATACGCAGTATTTT
-	-	TRBV6-6	TRBJ1-5	CASSFPPQHSNQPQHF	TGTGCCAGCAGCTTCCCCCCACAGCATAGCAATCAGCCCCAGCATTTT
TRBD2	-	TRBV5-1	TRBJ2-6	CASSPRLAGVGANVLTF	TGCGCCAGCAGCCCGAGGTTAGCGGGAGTTGGGGCCAACGTCCTGACTTTC
-	-	TRBV5-4	TRBJ2-2	CASRRTGNTGELFF	TGTGCCAGCAGGCGTACAGGGAACACCGGGGAGCTGTTTTTT
TRBD1	-	TRBV5-1	TRBJ1-1	CASSWTGENTEAFF	TGCGCCAGCAGCTGGACAGGGGAGAACACTGAAGCTTTCTTT
-	-	TRBV19	TRBJ1-2	CASGAVNYGYTF	TGTGCCAGTGGGGCGGTGAACTATGGCTACACCTTC
TRBD2	-	TRBV11-2	TRBJ2-2	CASSSLAGPNTGELFF	TGTGCCAGCAGCTCACTAGCGGGACCGAACACCGGGGAGCTGTTTTTT
-	-	TRBV7-9	TRBJ2-1	CASRQNRESGDDEQFF	TGTGCCAGCAGACAGAACCGGGAGTCGGGAGACGATGAGCAGTTCTTC
TRBD2	-	TRBV7-3	TRBJ2-1	CASSLAGDSAYNEQFF	TGTGCCAGCAGCTTAGCGGGAGATAGTGCCTACAATGAGCAGTTCTTC
TRBD2	-	TRBV5-1	TRBJ2-1	CASSPGTSITNEQFF	TGCGCCAGCAGCCCCGGGACTAGTATAACCAATGAGCAGTTCTTC
TRBD2	-	TRBV5-1	TRBJ2-1	CASKGAGGGPYNEQFF	TGCGCCAGCAAGGGGGCGGGAGGGGGCCCCTACAATGAGCAGTTCTTC
-	once	TRBV28	TRBJ2-7	CASSSTGWYF	TGTGCCAGCAGTTCTACAGGGTGGTACTTC
-	-	TRBV19	TRBJ2-7	CASSIPPGGEQYF	TGTGCCAGTAGTATACCCCCCGGGGGCGAGCAGTACTTC
-	-	TRBV13	TRBJ1-1	CASSLRRGSPEAFF	TGTGCCAGCAGCTTACGTCGTGGCTCCCCTGAAGCTTTCTTT
TRBD2	-	TRBV11-2	TRBJ2-5	CASTLKTSGTETQYF	TGTGCCAGCACCTTGAAGACTAGCGGGACCGAGACCCAGTACTTC
TRBD2	-	TRBV27	TRBJ2-3	CASSLPPYGGGTDTQYF	TGTGCCAGCAGTTTACCCCCTTATGGGGGGGGTACAGATACGCAGTATTTT
-	-	TRBV6-6	TRBJ2-5	CASTTTGIGTQYF	TGTGCCAGCACCACCACGGGGATCGGGACCCAGTACTTC
TRBD1	-	TRBV6-5	TRBJ2-3	CASSSQGIGADTQYF	TGTGCCAGCAGCTCACAGGGGATCGGAGCAGATACGCAGTATTTT
TRBD2	-	TRBV28	TRBJ2-2	CASRFSGRASGELFF	TGTGCCAGCAGATTTAGCGGGAGGGCTTCAGGAGAGCTGTTTTTT